These 21 T cell receptor beta chains were all obtained from the same sample, sequenced in a study of long-term antiretroviral therapy in people with HIV. The assay, immunoSEQ v3.0, was run at survey level. Clones were read by immunoSEQ multiplex PCR, and TCRdb kept only the in-frame ones, dropping some. The sample carries over 25,000 clones, nearly 90% recorded once. Sample: unsorted PBMCs, taken 1.1 years after starting antiretroviral therapy. Every receptor here comes from a man younger than 30 with HIV.

The chain employs TRBV5-6 and TRBJ2-3; 9 positions agree with TRBD1. CDR3 size: 14 residues. Germline assignment: CDR1 SGHDT and CDR2 YYEEEE. With V trimmed by 6 bases and J by 3 bases, 5 bases remained unmatched. CDR3 region: CASNRDRETDTQYF. The CDR3 region has the DNA TGTGCCAGCAACCGGGACAGGGAGACAGATACGCAGTATTTT.

The genes are TRBV18 and TRBJ2-2; TRBD2 aligns across 8 bases. The germline gives CDR1 KGHSH, CDR2 LQKENI. This CDR3 contains 15 residues. J lost 6 bases, V lost 6 bases, and 9 bases had no gene match. CDR3 in amino acids: CASSPLGGAAGELFF. DNA of the CDR3: TGTGCCAGCTCTCCCCTCGGGGGGGCCGCCGGGGAGCTGTTTTTT. The full variable domain, its missing parts supplied by reference TRBV18 and TRBJ2-2, is NAGVMQNPRHLVRRRGQEARLRCSPMKGHSHVYWYRQLPEEGLKFMVYLQKENIIDESGMPKERFSAEFPKEGPSILRIQQVVRGDSAAYFCASSPLGGAAGELFFGEGSRLTVL.

The chain has TRBV11-1 and TRBJ1-3; no firm D call. V gave up 5 bases and J gave up 0 bases, with 11 bases separating them. CDR3 length equals 15 residues. Germline V lookup: CDR1 SGHAT, CDR2 FQDESV (reference sequence). The CDR3 loop reads CASSHKGYSGNTIYF. The CDR3 DNA sequence: TGTGCCAGCAGCCATAAGGGATACTCTGGAAACACCATATATTTT.

The rearrangement joins TRBV2 to TRBJ2-3, with D tentatively TRBD1 (5 bases). CDR1 is SNHLY and CDR2 is FYNNEI in the germline V gene. The CDR3 extends over 16 amino acids. Trimming took 3 bases from V and 2 from J, leaving 15 bases between them. The CDR3 here is CASSDFARTNTDTQYF. The CDR3, as DNA: TGTGCCAGCAGTGACTTTGCGCGGACAAACACAGATACGCAGTATTTT.

The gene calls are TRBV29-1 and TRBJ2-1, with D maybe TRBD2 (5 bases). CDR3 length equals 18 residues. Germline V gene data show CDR1 as SQVTM and CDR2 as ANQGSEA. Trimming removed 2 bases from V and 4 bases from J, with 24 bases in between. The CDR3 nucleotides read TGCAGCGTTGAAAGTCGGGGTAGCCGGACGACCTTATACAATGAGCAGTTCTTC. Translating it yields CSVESRGSRTTLYNEQFF.

This clone has only one observation. The CDR3 DNA reads TGCGCCAGCAGCCAAGCCAGAGAACGGGAACCGGACACCGCTTTAGCCGAGCAGTACTTC. This gives the protein CASSQAREREPDTALAEQYF. This rearrangement joins TRBV4-3 to TRBJ2-7; D may be TRBD1 or TRBD2 (5 bases each). CDR3 length equals 20 residues. Germline-derived CDR1 and CDR2 are LGHNA and YSLEER. V lost 1 base and J lost 6, with 31 bases in between.

The rearrangement uses TRBV2 and TRBJ1-5, with unresolved D. This CDR3 has 14 amino acids. Germline loops: CDR1 SNHLY, CDR2 FYNNEI. V dropped 3 bases and J dropped 6 bases, with 12 bases sitting between them. CDR3 residues: CASSESPGGQPQHF. For the CDR3, the DNA is TGTGCCAGCAGTGAGTCCCCCGGCGGTCAGCCCCAGCATTTT.

The CDR3 DNA sequence: TGTGCCAGCAGCTCGGGACTCTCGAGGTCTGAAGCTTTCTTT. Protein product: CASSSGLSRSEAFF. V is TRBV7-3 and J is TRBJ1-1; weak D call: TRBD1 (5 bases). Trimming pared 4 bases from V and 6 bases from J, leaving 15 bases between. CDR3 size: 14 residues. The V gene's germline CDR1 is SGHTA and CDR2 FQGTGA. The whole variable domain, remainder taken from reference TRBV7-3 and TRBJ1-1, is GAGVSQTPSNKVTEKGKYVELRCDPISGHTALYWYRQSLGQGPEFLIYFQGTGAADDSGLPNDRFFAVRPEGSVSTLKIQRTERGDSAVYLCASSSGLSRSEAFFGQGTRLTVV.

V usage is TRBV11-2 and J usage is TRBJ2-7; TRBD2 might be the D (5 bases). CDR3 size: 13 residues. Germline V gene lookup returns CDR1 SGHAT and CDR2 FQNNGV. V dropped 6 bases and J dropped 2 bases, with 11 bases sitting between them. CDR3 DNA sequence: TGTGCCAGCAGTTCTGGACTTACCTACGAGCAGTACTTC. This gives the protein CASSSGLTYEQYF.

The chain links TRBV4-1 to TRBJ2-3; 7 positions agree with TRBD2. The V gene end was trimmed by 1 base and the J gene end by 5 bases; junction bases not matched to a gene: 15. The CDR3 runs 18 residues. Germline V gene data show CDR1 as MGHRA and CDR2 as YSYEKL. This CDR3 reads CASSQVYRAGTPGDTQYF. As DNA, the CDR3 is TGCGCCAGCAGCCAAGTATACCGAGCGGGAACCCCCGGAGATACGCAGTATTTT.

This clone has more than one count but fewer than ten. The rearrangement joins TRBV25-1 to TRBJ2-7; no firm D call. Germline-derived CDR1 and CDR2 are MGHDK and SYGVNS. CDR3 length: 13 amino acids. Between the trimmed V and J ends, which lost 2 bases and 5 bases, there was a span of 10 bases. CDR3 bases: TGTGCCAGCAGTGAACACCGTAAGAACGAGCAGTACTTC. Amino acids: CASSEHRKNEQYF.

V is TRBV4-1 and J is TRBJ2-1; D not resolved. The germline V gene has CDR1 MGHRA and CDR2 YSYEKL. Trimming removed 0 bases from V and 5 bases from J, with 5 bases in between. The CDR3 loop spans 13 amino acids. The CDR3 DNA is TGCGCCAGCAGCCAAGAGCTACACAATGAGCAGTTCTTC. Its translation: CASSQELHNEQFF.

This chain links TRBV2 with TRBJ1-2; 7 positions match TRBD1. The germline V gene has CDR1 SNHLY and CDR2 FYNNEI. CDR3 size: 14 residues. V shed 1 base and J 6 bases; nucleotides not matched to a gene: 5. The CDR3 here is CASSEVDRVNGYTF. DNA of the CDR3: TGTGCCAGCAGTGAAGTTGACAGGGTAAATGGCTACACCTTC.

This chain connects TRBV7-2 to TRBJ2-7; D remains unclear. Deletions cut 3 bases from V and 2 bases from J, with 5 bases between. CDR1 SGHTA and CDR2 FQGNSA come from the germline V gene. This CDR3 has 12 amino acids. The CDR3 DNA is TGTGCCAGCAGCTTCGCGACCTACGAGCAGTACTTC. The encoded protein is CASSFATYEQYF.

The chain recombines TRBV7-3 with TRBJ1-1; D not certain. The CDR3 contains 13 residues. Germline V gene lookup returns CDR1 SGHTA and CDR2 FQGTGA. Trimming took 7 bases from V and 4 from J, leaving 13 bases between them. The CDR3 protein is CASNSGGSTEAFF. For the CDR3, the DNA is TGTGCCAGCAACTCAGGCGGTTCCACTGAAGCTTTCTTT.

The chain employs TRBV19 and TRBJ2-1; 11 positions agree with TRBD2. The V gene's germline CDR1 is LNHDA and CDR2 SQIVND (reference sequence). Germline trimming cut 5 bases from V and 4 bases from J; bases unmatched to any gene: 4. The CDR3 is 15 residues long. The CDR3 loop reads CASSPGTSGYNEQFF. The CDR3 bases are TGTGCCAGTAGTCCCGGGACTAGCGGTTACAATGAGCAGTTCTTC.

The chain carries TRBV7-9 and TRBJ1-1, with a weak D call TRBD1 (5 bases). This CDR3 spans 13 amino acids. Trimming removed 4 bases at V and 4 bases at J, with 10 bases between. Germline CDR1 is SEHNR and CDR2 is FQNEAQ (reference sequence). The CDR3 sequence: CASSSMGGTEAFF. The DNA of the CDR3 is TGTGCCAGCAGCTCCATGGGGGGCACTGAAGCTTTCTTT.

The gene calls are TRBV13 and TRBJ2-7; the D gene is possibly TRBD2 (6 bases). Germline-derived CDR1 and CDR2 are PRHDT and FYEKMQ (reference sequence). The V gene lost 4 bases and the J gene lost 5 bases, with 15 bases spanning the gap. The CDR3 consists of 14 residues. CDR3 bases: TGTGCCAGCAGCTCCGGGGGAGGCTACCACGAGCAGTACTTC. Translated, it gives CASSSGGGYHEQYF.

V usage is TRBV6-1 and J usage is TRBJ2-7, with 10 nucleotides matching TRBD1. This CDR3 has 15 amino acids. From germline, CDR1 is MNHNS and CDR2 SASEGT. V lost 6 bases to trimming and J lost 3 bases; unmatched junction nucleotides: 8. CDR3 DNA: TGTGCCAGCAGCACATTGACAGGGGGCATCTACGAGCAGTACTTC. Translation gives CASSTLTGGIYEQYF.

This chain links TRBV6-1 with TRBJ2-5; maybe TRBD1 (7 bases). Germline CDR1 and CDR2: MNHNS and SASEGT. The CDR3 sequence is 13 residues long. Trimming removed 6 bases at V and 5 bases at J, with 13 bases between. The CDR3, as DNA: TGTGCCAGCAGGAACAGGGGAGGCGAGACCCAGTACTTC. This encodes CASRNRGGETQYF.

This rearrangement joins TRBV25-1 to TRBJ2-3; 10 positions match TRBD1. Germline assignment: CDR1 MGHDK and CDR2 SYGVNS. This CDR3 is built from 14 residues. Trimming at V came to 10 bases and at J to 5 bases, leaving 9 bases not matched to a gene. The CDR3 DNA sequence: TGTGCCACCGGAGACAGGGGGCGCCGAGATACGCAGTATTTT. Its protein product is CATGDRGRRDTQYF.